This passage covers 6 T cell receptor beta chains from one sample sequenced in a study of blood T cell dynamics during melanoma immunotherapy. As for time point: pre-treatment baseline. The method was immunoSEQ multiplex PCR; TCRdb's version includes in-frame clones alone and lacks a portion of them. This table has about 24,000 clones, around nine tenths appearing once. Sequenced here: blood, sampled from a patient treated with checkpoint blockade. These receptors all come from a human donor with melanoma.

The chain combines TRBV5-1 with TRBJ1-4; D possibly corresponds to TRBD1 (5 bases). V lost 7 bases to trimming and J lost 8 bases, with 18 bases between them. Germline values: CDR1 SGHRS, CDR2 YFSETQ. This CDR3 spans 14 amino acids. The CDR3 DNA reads TGCGCCAGCTCCCGAGGAGGGGCTCGGGAAAAACTGTTTTTT. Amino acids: CASSRGGAREKLFF.

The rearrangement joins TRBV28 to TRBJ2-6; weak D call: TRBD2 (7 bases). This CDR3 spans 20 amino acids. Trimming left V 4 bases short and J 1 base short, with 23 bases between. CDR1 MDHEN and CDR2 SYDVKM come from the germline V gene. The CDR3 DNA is TGTGCCAGCAGTTCTCCAAGGGGGGGAACCTCTAGGTCTGGGGCCAACGTCCTGACTTTC. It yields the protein CASSSPRGGTSRSGANVLTF. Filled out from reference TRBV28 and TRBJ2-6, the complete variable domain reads DVKVTQSSRYLVKRTGEKVFLECVQDMDHENMFWYRQDPGLGLRLIYFSYDVKMKEKGDIPEGYSVSREKKERFSLILESASTNQTSMYLCASSSPRGGTSRSGANVLTFGAGSRLTVL.

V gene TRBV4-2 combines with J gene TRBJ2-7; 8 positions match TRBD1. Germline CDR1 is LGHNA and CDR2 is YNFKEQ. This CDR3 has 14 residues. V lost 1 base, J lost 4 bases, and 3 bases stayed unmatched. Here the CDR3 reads CASSQGTGWYEQYF. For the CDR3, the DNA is TGTGCCAGCAGCCAAGGGACAGGGTGGTACGAGCAGTACTTC.

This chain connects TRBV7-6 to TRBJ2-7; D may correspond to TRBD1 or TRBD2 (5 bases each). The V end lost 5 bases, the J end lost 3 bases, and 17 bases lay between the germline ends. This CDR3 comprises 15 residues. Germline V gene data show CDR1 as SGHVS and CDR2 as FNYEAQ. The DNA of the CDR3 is TGTGCCAGCAGCCCCGGGGCTGGTACCCACTACGAGCAGTACTTC. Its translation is CASSPGAGTHYEQYF.

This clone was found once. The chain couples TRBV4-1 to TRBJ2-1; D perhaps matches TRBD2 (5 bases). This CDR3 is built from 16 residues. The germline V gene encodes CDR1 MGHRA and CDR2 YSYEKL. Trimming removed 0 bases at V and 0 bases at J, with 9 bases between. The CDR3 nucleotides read TGCGCCAGCAGCCAAGAAGAGGGAAGCTCCTACAATGAGCAGTTCTTC. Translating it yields CASSQEEGSSYNEQFF.

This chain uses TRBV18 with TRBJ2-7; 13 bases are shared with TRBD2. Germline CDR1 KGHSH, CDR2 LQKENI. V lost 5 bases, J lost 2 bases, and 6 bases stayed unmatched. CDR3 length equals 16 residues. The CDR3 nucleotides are TGTGCCAGCTCAACGGGACTAGCGGGACCTACCTACGAGCAGTACTTC. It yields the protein CASSTGLAGPTYEQYF.